This T cell receptor beta chain was obtained from a study of memory CD4+ T cells and cytomegalovirus serostatus (dated by TCRdb to about 2019). Describing the broader study: A total of about 35 healthy Belgian adults, of whom 9 were CMV seropositive and about 25 were CMV seronegative, were included in the cohort. CD4+ memory TCRbeta repertoires of a Belgian cohort with known cytomegalovirus serostatus were sequenced in order to replicate a published TCR-based CMV serostatus classifier. The paper as a whole reports these results and caveats: Only CD4+CD45RO+ memory cells were sequenced, in contrast to the original study, which included naive and memory CD4+ and CD8+ populations. The original-framework classifier achieved a median bootstrapped AUC of about 0.94 with a 95% CI of 0.76-1.00 on the Belgian cohort. For predicting CMV serostatus, the median bootstrapped AUC was 0.95 using the original framework and about 0.9 using a US-trained random forest. Results were interpreted as suggesting that the CMV-associated TCR signature is largely present in the CD4+ memory repertoire. Of 164 previously reported CMV-associated TCRbeta sequences, approximately 70 appeared in the CD4+ memory repertoires, each in one to five individuals.

Remarks on this clone: Its antigen is unknown. Qualities for individual bases were not recorded, and no much larger clone is one base off.

The Quick-DNA Microprep Kit was used to extract genomic DNA from the sorted cells. Amplification of TCRbeta DNA was done with the immunoSEQ hsTCRbeta kit, following the protocol from the manufacturer. TCRbeta libraries were sequenced on an Illumina MiSeq instrument. The authors processed their data as follows. Once out-of-frame sequences had been removed, 2,204,828 distinct TCRbeta sequences were left, which works out to an average of about 66,813 per individual. Each individual was scored using the number of 164 previously reported CMV-associated TCRbeta sequences that the individual carried and the total number of productive distinct TCRbeta sequences. A beta-binomial model was reimplemented in Python, and scikit-learn random forests with default parameters were trained on data from the US cohort. Classifier performance on the Belgian cohort was reported as the median AUC with percentile confidence intervals calculated over 10,000 bootstrap iterations. This is the immuneACCESS table as TCRdb keeps it, with only in-frame sequences that have V and J called. A part of the clones is gone; compared with another copy, unresolved V genes explain less than half, and the rest is unexplained. The D gene and trimming were derived from the DNA, and the V and J assignments and clone size from that table. The sample table records approximately 46,000 clones; under 80% of these occur just once. The top ten constitute approximately 0.61% of the sample.

A FACSAria II was used to sort memory CD4+ T cells, defined as single viable CD3+CD4+CD8-CD45RO+ cells. To determine CMV serostatus, a Roche Elecsys assay was used that detects serum IgG against CMV pp150, pp28, p38 and p52. Once the samples were thawed, total CD4+ T cells were enriched through positive selection using CD4 magnetic microbeads. The samples came from a separate study whose specific focus was interrogating the CD4+ T cell memory repertoire. Peripheral blood mononuclear cells were isolated and cryopreserved following standard operating procedures; serum was stored at -80 °C. The staining relied on CD3-PerCP (BW264/56), CD4-APC (RPA-T4), CD45RO-PE (UCHT1) and CD8-Pacific Orange (3B5) antibodies, and Sytox blue was used to exclude non-viable cells. Including cysteine and phenylalanine, the CDR3 has 17 amino acids. The retained sequence is limited to the CDR3, 51 bases, with the frame set at the first base. The germline V gene sets CDR1 to SNHLY and CDR2 to FYNNEI. Ends trimmed: V by 10 bases, J by 0 bases; bases unmatched to a gene: 15.

The rearranged chain carries TRBV2 and TRBJ1-1; 9 bases in the junction line up with TRBD1. The sequence was obtained from an adult in good health and CMV-seronegative. The material sequenced was memory CD4+ T cells from blood. The CDR3 region reads CANRYPQGAGMNTEAFF. The nucleotide sequence reads as follows: TGTGCCAACCGCTATCCACAGGGGGCGGGGATGAACACTGAAGCTTTCTTT.